A single sample gave rise to the 22 T cell receptor beta chains below, sequenced in a study of siplizumab effects on memory and regulatory T cells. Repertoires were generated with immunoSEQ multiplex PCR, while TCRdb's copy carries only in-frame clones and drops some. This table holds over 70,000 clones, approximately 90% found once. The sequenced material came from CD4+ T cells sorted from blood. These receptors originate from a human donor in good health.

This chain links TRBV29-1 with TRBJ2-1, with a weak D call TRBD2 (6 bases). The germline gives CDR1 SQVTM, CDR2 ANQGSEA. V was trimmed by 2 bases and J by 9 bases, leaving 17 bases between them. The CDR3 has 14 amino acids. CDR3 bases: TGCAGCGTTGAAAAGCCGGGAGCCCTACTTGAGCAGTTCTTC. This gives the protein CSVEKPGALLEQFF.

The chain links TRBV2 to TRBJ2-3; D remains unclear. The germline CDR1 and CDR2 sequences are SNHLY and FYNNEI. V lost 1 base and J 6 bases, leaving 11 bases between the germline ends. The CDR3 covers 14 residues. The CDR3 here is CASSEDLVGDTQYF. DNA for the CDR3: TGTGCCAGCAGTGAAGACCTAGTTGGTGATACGCAGTATTTT.

J is TRBJ2-4 and V is TRBV7-2, with D perhaps TRBD1 (6 bases). Germline lookup yields CDR1 SGHTA and CDR2 FQGNSA. The CDR3 contains 18 residues. Trimming shortened V by 1 base and J by 0 bases, and 16 bases separated the two germline ends. The CDR3 sequence is CASSLEFLGTLAKNIQYF. CDR3 bases: TGTGCCAGCAGCTTAGAGTTTTTGGGGACACTAGCCAAAAACATTCAGTACTTC.

The CDR3 sequence is CASSPQARNTEAFF. The CDR3 nucleotides are TGTGCCAGCTCACCGCAGGCGAGGAACACTGAAGCTTTCTTT. The gene calls are TRBV18 and TRBJ1-1, with no clear D. Germline V gene data show CDR1 as KGHSH and CDR2 as LQKENI. This CDR3 is 14 amino acids long. Trimming pared 3 bases from V and 1 base from J, leaving 9 bases between.

The chain combines TRBV5-4 with TRBJ2-1, with no clear D. CDR1 and CDR2 from the germline V gene are SGHNT and YYREEE (reference sequence). The CDR3 is made up of 13 amino acids. Trimming left V 3 bases short and J 7 bases short, with 11 bases between. The CDR3 region has the DNA TGTGCCAGCAGCTCGCCACTGGGGAATGAGCAGTTCTTC. Amino acid sequence: CASSSPLGNEQFF.

This chain connects TRBV28 to TRBJ1-1; D call uncertain. Trimming stripped 7 bases from V and 5 bases from J, with 11 bases between. The germline gives CDR1 MDHEN, CDR2 SYDVKM. This CDR3 has 12 residues. The CDR3 loop is CASILGDTEAFF. The CDR3 bases are TGTGCCAGCATCCTGGGAGATACTGAAGCTTTCTTT.

Notes on this clone: A much larger clone is a single base away; this may be a read error. The rearrangement joins TRBV7-9 to TRBJ2-2; D ambiguous. V lost 2 bases and J lost 5, with 3 bases in between. Germline V lookup: CDR1 SEHNR, CDR2 FQNEAQ (reference sequence). This CDR3 has 12 residues. CDR3 nucleotides: TGTGCCAGCAGCTTAATAACCGGGGAGCTGTTTTTT. This codes for CASSLITGELFF.

This chain uses TRBV6-6 with TRBJ1-5; D might be TRBD1 (6 bases). The CDR3 has 15 residues. The ends were cut back, 6 bases at V and 2 bases at J, with 14 bases in the middle. Germline CDR1 MNHNY, CDR2 SVGAGI (reference sequence). DNA of the CDR3: TGTGCCAGCAGCCTAACAGGGTACGGCAATCAGCCCCAGCATTTT. Protein: CASSLTGYGNQPQHF.

This clone showed up just a few times. V usage is TRBV2 and J usage is TRBJ2-3, with D maybe TRBD2 (6 bases). The CDR3 extends over 15 amino acids. The germline gives CDR1 SNHLY, CDR2 FYNNEI. Trimming took 6 bases from V and 0 from J, leaving 13 bases between them. DNA for the CDR3: TGTGCCAGCAGGCCGACTAGTACTAGCACAGATACGCAGTATTTT. It codes for CASRPTSTSTDTQYF.

V is TRBV19 and J is TRBJ1-5, with D possibly being TRBD1 (5 bases). Germline V gene sequence: CDR1 LNHDA, CDR2 SQIVND (reference sequence). Trimming removed 8 bases at V and 0 bases at J, with 14 bases between. CDR3 length: 15 amino acids. DNA of the CDR3: TGTGCCAGTGCGGGGCTGAAGTATAGCAATCAGCCCCAGCATTTT. Its translation: CASAGLKYSNQPQHF.

The chain couples TRBV25-1 to TRBJ2-3; no definite D call. Germline V gene lookup returns CDR1 MGHDK and CDR2 SYGVNS. This CDR3 comprises 12 residues. The V and J ends lost 5 bases and 15 bases respectively, with 18 bases between them. The DNA for the CDR3 is TGTGCCAGCAGTCATATGGCCGCCCGGCCATATTTT. Its translation: CASSHMAARPYF.

This clone was seen a single time. The chain couples TRBV7-2 to TRBJ2-3, with 10 bases fitting TRBD2. Germline values: CDR1 SGHTA, CDR2 FQGNSA. V lost 1 base to trimming and J lost 6 bases; unmatched junction nucleotides: 7. This CDR3 has 16 amino acids. The CDR3 bases are TGTGCCAGCAGCTTAGGTCGGCCTAGCGGGAGTGATACGCAGTATTTT. Translating it yields CASSLGRPSGSDTQYF.

The V and J genes are TRBV30 and TRBJ2-7; TRBD1 matches 9 bases. V trimming: 5 bases; J trimming: 0 bases; junction bases outside the gene matches: 2. The CDR3 is 13 amino acids. Germline CDR1 reads GTSNPN; CDR2 reads SVGIG (reference sequence). This CDR3 reads CAWGTGNSYEQYF. CDR3 bases: TGTGCCTGGGGGACAGGGAACTCCTACGAGCAGTACTTC. Combining the CDR3 with reference TRBV30 and TRBJ2-7 gives the whole variable domain SQTIHQWPATLVQPVGSPLSLECTVEGTSNPNLYWYRQAAGRGLQLLFYSVGIGQISSEVPQNLSASRPQDRQFILSSKKLLLSDSGFYLCAWGTGNSYEQYFGPGTRLTVT.

The chain carries TRBV4-2 and TRBJ2-1, with TRBD2 identical over 11 bases. This CDR3 is built from 17 residues. With V trimmed by 2 bases and J by 8 bases, 11 bases remained unmatched. The germline V gene has CDR1 LGHNA and CDR2 YNFKEQ. The CDR3 reads CASSQSGVAGGVDEQFF. CDR3 nucleotides: TGTGCCAGCAGCCAATCCGGAGTAGCGGGAGGGGTTGATGAGCAGTTCTTC.

DNA for the CDR3: TGTGCCAGCAGCTCCCTGAGGGCTAGCGGTACGGAGACCCAGTACTTC. This codes for CASSSLRASGTETQYF. The rearrangement joins TRBV7-2 to TRBJ2-5; 7 positions agree with TRBD2. Trimming removed 4 bases from V and 5 bases from J; junction bases left unmatched: 13. Germline CDR1 is SGHTA and CDR2 is FQGNSA. This CDR3 spans 16 amino acids.

The chain couples TRBV15 to TRBJ1-2; maybe TRBD1 (5 bases). This CDR3 contains 16 residues. With 0 bases removed from V and 10 bases from J, the gap between germline ends came to 21 bases. The germline V gene encodes CDR1 LNHNV and CDR2 YYDKDF (reference sequence). The CDR3: CATSRDLVGHLTFYTF. For the CDR3, the DNA is TGTGCCACCAGCAGAGATCTTGTCGGACACCTTACGTTCTACACCTTC.

This chain links TRBV4-3 with TRBJ2-1; D unclear. The germline gives CDR1 LGHNA, CDR2 YSLEER. Trimming stripped 3 bases from V and 6 bases from J, with 12 bases between. The CDR3 is 14 amino acids. The DNA of the CDR3 is TGCGCCAGCAGCCAGGAACACAACGGCAATGAGCAGTTCTTC. This codes for CASSQEHNGNEQFF.

V usage is TRBV10-1 and J usage is TRBJ2-1, with D hard to call. V was clipped by 6 bases and J by 4 bases, with 10 bases between them. CDR3 length equals 13 residues. Germline V gives CDR1 WNHNN, CDR2 SYGVQD (reference sequence). DNA of the CDR3: TGCGCCAGCAGCGCCGTGGATTACAATGAGCAGTTCTTC. Encoded protein: CASSAVDYNEQFF.

V and J are TRBV11-3 and TRBJ2-2; the D gene is possibly TRBD1 (5 bases). Trimming pared 5 bases from V and 7 bases from J, leaving 14 bases between. This CDR3 has 14 residues. Germline CDR1 reads SGHNT; CDR2 reads YENEEA. In DNA, the CDR3 is TGTGCCAGCAGCCTGGGGCAGGGCAGCGGGGAGCTGTTTTTT. This translates into CASSLGQGSGELFF.

The rearrangement uses TRBV9 and TRBJ2-7; D remains unclear. This CDR3 comprises 14 residues. Germline CDR1 SGDLS, CDR2 YYNGEE. V was cut by 3 bases and J by 0 bases, with 10 bases left in between. The CDR3 is CASSAGRFSYEQYF. The CDR3 nucleotides are TGTGCCAGCAGCGCAGGACGGTTCTCCTACGAGCAGTACTTC.

This chain links TRBV7-9 with TRBJ2-3; TRBD2 agrees at 9 bases. Trimming cost V 2 bases and J 3 bases; bases outside gene matches: 12. The germline V gene encodes CDR1 SEHNR and CDR2 FQNEAQ (reference sequence). CDR3 length: 18 residues. Here the CDR3 reads CASSLRPSGTPGTDTQYF. The DNA for the CDR3 is TGTGCCAGCAGCTTAAGGCCTAGCGGGACACCCGGGACAGATACGCAGTATTTT.

J is TRBJ1-4 and V is TRBV10-3; 10 bases are shared with TRBD1. Germline V gives CDR1 ENHRY, CDR2 SYGVKD. The length of the CDR3 is 13 residues. V was pared by 6 bases and J by 6 bases, with 1 base of the junction left unmatched. The CDR3 DNA reads as TGTGCCATCAGGGGGACAGGGGATGAAAAACTGTTTTTT. Translated: CAIRGTGDEKLFF.